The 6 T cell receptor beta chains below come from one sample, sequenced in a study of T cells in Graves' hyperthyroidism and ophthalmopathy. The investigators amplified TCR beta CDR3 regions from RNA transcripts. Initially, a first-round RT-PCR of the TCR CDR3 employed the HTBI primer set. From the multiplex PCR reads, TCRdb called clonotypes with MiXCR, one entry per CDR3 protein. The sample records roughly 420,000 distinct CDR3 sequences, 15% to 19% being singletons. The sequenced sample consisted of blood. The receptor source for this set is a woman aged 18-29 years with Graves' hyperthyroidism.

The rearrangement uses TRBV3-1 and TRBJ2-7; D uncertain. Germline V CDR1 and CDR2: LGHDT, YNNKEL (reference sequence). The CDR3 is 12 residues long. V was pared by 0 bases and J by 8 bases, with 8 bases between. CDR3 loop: CASSQDRYKQYF. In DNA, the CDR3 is TGTGCCAGCAGCCAAGATCGGTACAAGCAGTACTTC.

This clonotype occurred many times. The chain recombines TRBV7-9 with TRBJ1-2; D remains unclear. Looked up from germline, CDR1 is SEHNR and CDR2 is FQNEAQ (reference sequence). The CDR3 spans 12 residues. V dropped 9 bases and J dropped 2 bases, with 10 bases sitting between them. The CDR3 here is CASHANNYGYTF. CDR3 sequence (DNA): TGTGCCAGTCACGCCAACAACTATGGCTACACCTTC.

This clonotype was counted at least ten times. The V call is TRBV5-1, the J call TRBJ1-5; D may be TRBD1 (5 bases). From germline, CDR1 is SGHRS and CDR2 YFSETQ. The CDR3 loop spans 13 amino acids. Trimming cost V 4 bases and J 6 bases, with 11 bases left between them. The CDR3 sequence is CASSEGTAQPQHF. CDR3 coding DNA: TGCGCCAGCAGCGAGGGGACCGCTCAGCCCCAGCATTTT.

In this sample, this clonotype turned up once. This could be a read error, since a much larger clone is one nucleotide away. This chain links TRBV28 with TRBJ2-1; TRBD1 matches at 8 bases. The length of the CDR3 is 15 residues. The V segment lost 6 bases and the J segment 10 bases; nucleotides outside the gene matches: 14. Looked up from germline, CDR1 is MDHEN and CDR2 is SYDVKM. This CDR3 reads CASRNHWDRPYEQFF. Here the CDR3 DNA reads TGTGCCAGCAGGAACCACTGGGACAGGCCATACGAGCAGTTCTTC. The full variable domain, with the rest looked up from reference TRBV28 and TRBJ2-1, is DVKVTQSSRYLVKRTGEKVFLECVQDMDHENMFWYRQDPGLGLRLIYFSYDVKMKEKGDIPEGYSVSREKKERFSLILESASTNQTSMYLCASRNHWDRPYEQFFGPGTRLTVL.

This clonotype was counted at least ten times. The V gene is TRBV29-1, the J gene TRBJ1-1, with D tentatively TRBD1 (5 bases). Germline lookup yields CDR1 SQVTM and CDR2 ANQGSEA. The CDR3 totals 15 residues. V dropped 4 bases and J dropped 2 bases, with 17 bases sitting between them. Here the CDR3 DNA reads TGCAGCGTTGTGCGCCCTGGACAACTAAACACTGAAGCTTTCTTT. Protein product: CSVVRPGQLNTEAFF. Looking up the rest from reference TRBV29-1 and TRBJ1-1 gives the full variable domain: SAVISQKPSRDICQRGTSLTIQCQVDSQVTMMFWYRQQPGQSLTLIATANQGSEATYESGFVIDKFPISRPNLTFSTLTVSNMSPEDSSIYLCSVVRPGQLNTEAFFGQGTRLTVV.

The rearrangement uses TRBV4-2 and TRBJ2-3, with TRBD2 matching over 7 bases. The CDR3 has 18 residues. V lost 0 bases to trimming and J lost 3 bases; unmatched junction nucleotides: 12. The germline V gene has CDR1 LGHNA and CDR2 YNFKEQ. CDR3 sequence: CASSQDWGGRRGTDTQYF. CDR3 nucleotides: TGTGCCAGCAGCCAAGATTGGGGCGGGAGAAGGGGTACAGATACGCAGTATTTT.